The 32 T cell receptor beta chains below come from one sample, sequenced in a study of T cells in Graves' hyperthyroidism and ophthalmopathy. The CDR3 regions of TCR beta were amplified from RNA transcripts. TCR CDR3 regions were first amplified by RT-PCR with HTBI primers. TCRdb reprocessed the multiplex PCR reads via MiXCR and lists one record per CDR3 protein. The sample has more than 300,000 distinct CDR3 sequences, roughly 13% seen once. The sample taken for sequencing was blood. The receptor set was obtained from a woman aged 18-29 years with Graves' hyperthyroidism.

In this sample, this clonotype turned up a few times. This may stem from a read error, because a much larger clone lies one nucleotide away. Here the CDR3 omits its conserved ending phenylalanine or tryptophan, so a read error is the likely source. This chain joins TRBV20-1 and TRBJ2-2, with a possible D match to TRBD1 (5 bases). This CDR3 spans 15 amino acids. Germline V CDR1 and CDR2: DFQATT, SNEGSKA (reference sequence). Trimming cost V 0 bases and J 5 bases, with 13 bases left between them. The CDR3 DNA is TGCAGTGCTAGAGATGTGGGGAAGGGGACCGGGGAGCTGTTTCTT. It specifies CSARDVGKGTGELFL.

This clonotype has more than one count but fewer than ten. This chain joins TRBV4-1 and TRBJ2-1, with 8 bases identical to TRBD1. This CDR3 contains 15 residues. Germline trimming cut 6 bases from V and 4 bases from J; bases unmatched to any gene: 8. Germline V gene sequence: CDR1 MGHRA, CDR2 YSYEKL. CDR3 nucleotide sequence: TGCGCCAGCAGGGACGGACAGGGAAGATACAATGAGCAGTTCTTC. Translation: CASRDGQGRYNEQFF.

This clonotype was recorded many times. The chain combines TRBV20-1 with TRBJ2-7; 14 nucleotides align to TRBD2. J was trimmed by 6 bases and V by 5 bases; bases with no gene match: 6. Germline CDR1 and CDR2: DFQATT and SNEGSKA (reference sequence). The CDR3 has 14 amino acids. CDR3 region: CSAPRTSGGTEQYF. CDR3 in DNA: TGCAGTGCTCCTCGGACTAGCGGGGGGACCGAGCAGTACTTC.

This chain joins TRBV20-1 and TRBJ2-2; no clear D gene. Trimming pared 1 base from V and 6 bases from J, leaving 12 bases between. Germline V gene sequence: CDR1 DFQATT, CDR2 SNEGSKA (reference sequence). The CDR3 has 14 amino acids. The CDR3 DNA reads TGCAGTGCTAGAGCGAGTTCCTTCCCCGGGGAGCTGTTTTTT. Its translation is CSARASSFPGELFF.

This clonotype came up many times. V usage is TRBV28 and J usage is TRBJ1-1; no clear D gene. Between the trimmed V and J ends, which lost 6 bases and 7 bases, there was a span of 15 bases. The CDR3 contains 13 residues. Germline lookup yields CDR1 MDHEN and CDR2 SYDVKM. The CDR3 loop reads CASRRRPWGEAFF. The CDR3 DNA sequence: TGTGCCAGCAGACGACGGCCCTGGGGTGAAGCTTTCTTT.

This clonotype has only a few counts. The chain links TRBV3-1 to TRBJ1-6; D possibly corresponds to TRBD1 (5 bases). This CDR3 has 14 residues. Per germline, CDR1 LGHDT and CDR2 YNNKEL (reference sequence). V lost 6 bases and J lost 7, with 13 bases in between. Here the CDR3 reads CASSSGTVNSPLHF. For the CDR3, the DNA is TGTGCCAGCAGTTCCGGGACGGTAAATTCACCCCTCCACTTT.

V and J are TRBV11-1 and TRBJ2-3, with 10 bases identical to TRBD2. In germline, CDR1 is SGHAT, CDR2 FQDESV (reference sequence). Trimming cost V 5 bases and J 4 bases; bases outside gene matches: 15. CDR3 length equals 18 residues. The CDR3 sequence is CASSLLPLQRGGADTQYF. The CDR3 nucleotides are TGTGCCAGCAGCCTCCTTCCTCTTCAGCGGGGGGGGGCAGATACGCAGTATTTT.

This clonotype was counted ten times or more. The V and J genes are TRBV7-2 and TRBJ1-1; maybe TRBD1 (6 bases). The CDR3 runs to 16 residues. V was pared by 3 bases and J by 4 bases, with 18 bases between. Germline values: CDR1 SGHTA, CDR2 FQGNSA. The CDR3 is CASSLGGGQGATEAFF. The CDR3 coding sequence is TGTGCCAGCAGCTTGGGGGGGGGGCAAGGTGCCACTGAAGCTTTCTTT. The entire variable domain, with the rest obtained from reference TRBV7-2 and TRBJ1-1, is as follows: GAGVSQSPSNKVTEKGKDVELRCDPISGHTALYWYRQSLGQGLEFLIYFQGNSAPDKSGLPSDRFSAERTGGSVSTLTIQRTQQEDSAVYLCASSLGGGQGATEAFFGQGTRLTVV.

This clonotype was seen ten or more times. The chain couples TRBV7-8 to TRBJ1-2; no clear D. Trimming took off 4 bases at V and 5 bases at J, with 20 bases between the two ends. The germline gives CDR1 SGHVS, CDR2 FQNEAQ. The CDR3 has 16 amino acids. CDR3 protein: CASSSLYSRGIYGYTF. The CDR3 coding sequence is TGTGCCAGCAGCTCCCTTTACAGCCGTGGGATTTATGGCTACACCTTC.

Points on this clonotype: A much larger clone lies one base from this, so it may be a read error. V usage is TRBV12-3 or TRBV12-4 and J usage is TRBJ2-7; D is undetermined. This CDR3 has 13 amino acids. The CDR3: CASSLGTNYGQYF. In DNA, the CDR3 is TGTGCCAGCAGTTTGGGCACCAACTACGGGCAGTACTTC.

This clonotype was counted at least ten times. As DNA, the CDR3 is TGTGCCAGCAGCTTAGACAGGGTCAATCAGCCCCAGCATTTT. Amino acid sequence: CASSLDRVNQPQHF. The V call is TRBV7-8, the J call TRBJ1-5, with D tentatively TRBD1 (6 bases). The CDR3 contains 14 residues. Germline assignment: CDR1 SGHVS and CDR2 FQNEAQ. V dropped 1 base and J dropped 3 bases, with 7 bases sitting between them.

On this clonotype itself: A read error may account for a junction end that differs from germline. The V gene is TRBV6-1, the J gene TRBJ1-6, with D hard to call. This CDR3 has 15 amino acids. Germline-derived CDR1 and CDR2 are MNHNS and SASEGT. CDR3 protein: CASRCFGRDNLPLHF. CDR3 sequence (DNA): TGTGCCAGCAGGTGCTTCGGACGGGATAATTTACCCCTCCACTTT.

Ten or more counts support this clonotype. The chain recombines TRBV12-3 or TRBV12-4 with TRBJ1-5; D not resolved. CDR3 length equals 16 residues. V shed 5 bases and J shed 0 bases, with 14 bases lying between them. The chain's CDR3 is CASSRHVSTSNQPQHF. In DNA, the CDR3 is TGTGCCAGCAGTCGGCATGTGAGCACTAGCAATCAGCCCCAGCATTTT.

This clonotype was found a few times. The CDR3 here is CASSTGQGKYTGELFF. The CDR3 DNA reads TGCGCCAGCAGTACCGGACAGGGGAAGTACACCGGGGAGCTGTTTTTT. The chain couples TRBV10-1 to TRBJ2-2, with 9 bases that match TRBD1. V dropped 5 bases and J dropped 3; count of bases not matched to a gene: 7. Germline V gene lookup returns CDR1 WNHNN and CDR2 SYGVQD (reference sequence). This CDR3 contains 16 residues.

This clonotype was seen ten or more times. The chain combines TRBV19 with TRBJ2-3; TRBD2 matches at 15 bases. Germline CDR1 LNHDA, CDR2 SQIVND (reference sequence). The CDR3 extends over 17 amino acids. Trimming removed 9 bases from V and 3 bases from J; junction bases left unmatched: 10. The CDR3 spells CASGTGGLAGGTDTQYF. In DNA, the CDR3 is TGTGCCAGCGGGACCGGAGGACTAGCGGGAGGGACAGATACGCAGTATTTT.

There are many counts of this clonotype. The chain recombines TRBV3-1 with TRBJ2-1; D ambiguous. Germline values: CDR1 LGHDT, CDR2 YNNKEL (reference sequence). This CDR3 is 12 amino acids long. Trimming stripped 1 base from V and 14 bases from J, with 12 bases between. In DNA form, the CDR3 reads TGTGCCAGCAGCCAAGGACCCCTCCCAGAGTTCTTC. Translating it yields CASSQGPLPEFF.

This clonotype came up many times. The chain joins TRBV7-6 to TRBJ1-1; D remains ambiguous. The CDR3 loop spans 14 amino acids. V was cut by 4 bases and J by 1 base, with 10 bases left in between. CDR1 and CDR2 (germline): SGHVS, FNYEAQ. The CDR3 sequence: CASSSRRENTEAFF. The CDR3, as DNA: TGTGCCAGCAGCTCTCGACGGGAGAACACTGAAGCTTTCTTT. The whole variable domain, remainder taken from reference TRBV7-6 and TRBJ1-1, is GAGVSQSPRYKVTKRGQDVALRCDPISGHVSLYWYRQALGQGPEFLTYFNYEAQQDKSGLPNDRFSAERPEGSISTLTIQRTEQRDSAMYRCASSSRRENTEAFFGQGTRLTVV.

This clonotype was recorded at least ten times. The gene calls are TRBV3-1 and TRBJ1-1, with no clear D. This CDR3 has 16 amino acids. The germline CDR1 and CDR2 sequences are LGHDT and YNNKEL (reference sequence). V was clipped by 0 bases and J by 0 bases, with 11 bases between them. This CDR3 is CASSQDRGIVNTEAFF. The DNA of the CDR3 is TGTGCCAGCAGCCAAGATCGCGGTATCGTGAACACTGAAGCTTTCTTT.

This clonotype appeared many times. The J gene is TRBJ1-1, the V gene TRBV12-3 or TRBV12-4, with D uncertain. The V and J ends lost 7 bases and 2 bases respectively, with 11 bases between them. This CDR3 is built from 13 residues. The CDR3, as DNA: TGTGCCAGCACTCGGACGAGAAACACTGAAGCTTTCTTT. It yields the protein CASTRTRNTEAFF.

There are many counts of this clonotype. In nucleotides, the CDR3 is TGTGCCAGCAGTTACCCCCCCAGCGGGAGAGTCACAGATACGCAGTATTTT. As protein: CASSYPPSGRVTDTQYF. The chain uses TRBV6-2 or TRBV6-3 and TRBJ2-3; 8 nucleotides match TRBD2. The V gene end was trimmed by 2 bases and the J gene end by 2 bases; junction bases not matched to a gene: 9. This CDR3 is 17 amino acids long. From germline, CDR1 is MNHEY and CDR2 SVGEGT.

This clonotype was counted many times. The rearrangement uses TRBV14 and TRBJ1-1; D call uncertain. The germline V and J ends were trimmed by 0 bases and 4 bases, with 3 bases remaining between them. This CDR3 is 12 amino acids long. In germline, CDR1 is SGHDN, CDR2 FVKESK. The CDR3 loop reads CASSQDFTEAFF. The CDR3, as DNA: TGTGCCAGCAGCCAAGATTTCACTGAAGCTTTCTTT.

In this sample, this clonotype turned up many times. The gene calls are TRBV5-5 and TRBJ2-7, with D tentatively TRBD1 or TRBD2 (5 bases each). Germline lookup yields CDR1 SGHKS and CDR2 YYEKEE (reference sequence). The ends were cut back, 0 bases at V and 0 bases at J, with 13 bases in the middle. The CDR3 runs to 16 residues. CDR3 coding DNA: TGTGCCAGCAGCTTGGGGACCCCCGGGGCCTCCTACGAGCAGTACTTC. Encoded protein: CASSLGTPGASYEQYF.

V gene TRBV27 combines with J gene TRBJ2-1, with D hard to call. The CDR3 spans 11 residues. Germline-derived CDR1 and CDR2 are MNHEY and SMNVEV (reference sequence). The V end was cut by 8 bases, the J end by 7 bases, with 9 bases between. The DNA of the CDR3 is TGTGCCAGCCAATCGTGGAATGAGCAGTTCTTC. This gives the protein CASQSWNEQFF.

This clonotype has a count of ten or more. The gene calls are TRBV7-9 and TRBJ1-1, with 8 bases aligning to TRBD1. Germline loops: CDR1 SEHNR, CDR2 FQNEAQ (reference sequence). This CDR3 is built from 17 residues. Trimming removed 5 bases from V and 0 bases from J; junction bases left unmatched: 11. CDR3 DNA: TGTGCCAGCAGCCGCAGGGACAGGACGGGCCTGAACACTGAAGCTTTCTTT. It yields the protein CASSRRDRTGLNTEAFF. The whole variable domain, filled in from reference TRBV7-9 and TRBJ1-1, reads DTGVSQNPRHKITKRGQNVTFRCDPISEHNRLYWYRQTLGQGPEFLTYFQNEAQLEKSRLLSDRFSAERPKGSFSTLEIQRTEQGDSAMYLCASSRRDRTGLNTEAFFGQGTRLTVV.

This clonotype showed up many times. The chain combines TRBV9 with TRBJ2-3; D not certain. Germline CDR1 SGDLS, CDR2 YYNGEE. The CDR3 is 15 residues long. V lost 0 bases to trimming and J lost 1 base, with 9 bases between them. CDR3 protein: CASSVAGSRTDTQYF. DNA for the CDR3: TGTGCCAGCAGCGTAGCCGGGTCACGCACAGATACGCAGTATTTT.

This clonotype came up many times. This rearrangement joins TRBV7-9 to TRBJ2-2; D not certain. V was cut by 10 bases and J by 5 bases, with 20 bases left in between. The CDR3 spans 15 residues. Per germline, CDR1 SEHNR and CDR2 FQNEAQ (reference sequence). For the CDR3, the DNA is TGTGCCAACCAAGGGTGGGGTGAAGGTACCGGGGAGCTGTTTTTT. It translates to CANQGWGEGTGELFF.

This clonotype was found many times. The rearrangement joins TRBV6-1 to TRBJ1-4; D not certain. The V end lost 6 bases, the J end lost 0 bases, and 14 bases lay between the germline ends. The CDR3 extends over 16 amino acids. Germline loops: CDR1 MNHNS, CDR2 SASEGT. The CDR3 DNA is TGTGCCAGCAGCCCCTTTAGAGGTGCAACTAATGAAAAACTGTTTTTT. The encoded protein is CASSPFRGATNEKLFF.

This clonotype was picked up many times. V is TRBV9 and J is TRBJ2-3; D is uncertain. CDR1 and CDR2 from the germline V gene are SGDLS and YYNGEE. The CDR3 runs to 12 residues. V was shortened by 4 bases and J by 5 bases, with 8 bases between the two germline ends. The CDR3 sequence: CASSPTEDTQYF. DNA for the CDR3: TGTGCCAGCAGCCCGACGGAAGATACGCAGTATTTT.

V is TRBV7-2 and J is TRBJ2-3; no definite D call. Germline V lookup: CDR1 SGHTA, CDR2 FQGNSA. The CDR3 sequence is 14 residues long. V gave up 5 bases and J gave up 0 bases, with 9 bases separating them. The CDR3 region has the DNA TGTGCCAGCAGCCTGAAGACTAGCACAGATACGCAGTATTTT. As protein: CASSLKTSTDTQYF.

This clonotype appeared many times. V is TRBV27 and J is TRBJ2-1; no reliable D call. The CDR3 runs 12 residues. V was shortened by 4 bases and J by 9 bases, with 10 bases between the two germline ends. From germline, CDR1 is MNHEY and CDR2 SMNVEV (reference sequence). CDR3 in amino acids: CASSSAWPEQFF. CDR3 coding DNA: TGTGCCAGCAGTTCCGCATGGCCTGAGCAGTTCTTC.

This clonotype was seen a few times. The chain uses TRBV15 and TRBJ1-2; D is possibly TRBD1 (5 bases). The CDR3 totals 15 residues. Trimming removed 0 bases at V and 7 bases at J, with 15 bases between. Looked up from germline, CDR1 is LNHNV and CDR2 is YYDKDF (reference sequence). The CDR3 nucleotides read TGTGCCACCAGCAGAGATCAAGGGGTTAATACTGGCTACACCTTC. It translates to CATSRDQGVNTGYTF.

The chain carries TRBV5-4 and TRBJ2-5; either TRBD1 or TRBD2 may fit D (6 bases each). The CDR3 has 14 residues. Trimming removed 2 bases at V and 5 bases at J, with 13 bases between. Germline CDR1 reads SGHNT; CDR2 reads YYREEE (reference sequence). CDR3 bases: TGTGCCAGCAGCTTTATCGGGGGCGAGGAGACCCAGTACTTC. Residues: CASSFIGGEETQYF.